These 20 T cell receptor beta chains came from one sample sequenced in a study of shared clonotypes between healthy human individuals. Sequencing was performed with immunoSEQ multiplex PCR; in TCRdb, only in-frame clones are kept and a portion is missing. The data show around 530,000 clones, roughly 79% seen once. The source material was PBMCs. The receptors derive from a woman in her thirties or forties in good health. Some clones in this sample may be carry-over from other donors' samples.

V gene TRBV27 combines with J gene TRBJ2-2; no firm D call. With 8 bases removed from V and 3 bases from J, the gap between germline ends came to 19 bases. This CDR3 comprises 16 residues. Germline V gene sequence: CDR1 MNHEY, CDR2 SMNVEV (reference sequence). The chain's CDR3 is CASGPWTTYHTGELFF. The CDR3 DNA reads TGTGCCAGCGGACCCTGGACGACGTATCACACCGGGGAGCTGTTTTTT.

V and J are TRBV30 and TRBJ1-2; 7 nucleotides line up with TRBD1. The V segment lost 3 bases and the J segment 7 bases; nucleotides outside the gene matches: 8. This CDR3 is 13 amino acids long. Germline lookup yields CDR1 GTSNPN and CDR2 SVGIG (reference sequence). CDR3: CAWSAGQPIGYTF. CDR3 in DNA: TGTGCCTGGAGCGCGGGACAGCCAATTGGCTACACCTTC.

In this sample, this clone turned up a few times. In DNA form, the CDR3 reads TGTGCCAGCAGAGGATCCTCGGGCCGACAAGAGACCCAGTACTTC. Amino acid sequence: CASRGSSGRQETQYF. The J gene is TRBJ2-5, the V gene TRBV6-1; D unresolved. The CDR3 has 15 amino acids. Germline V gives CDR1 MNHNS, CDR2 SASEGT. The V and J ends lost 6 bases and 2 bases respectively, with 16 bases between them.

The chain recombines TRBV7-2 with TRBJ1-5; D call uncertain. Trimming took off 2 bases at V and 0 bases at J, with 5 bases between the two ends. The CDR3 runs to 14 residues. From germline, CDR1 is SGHTA and CDR2 FQGNSA. The CDR3 coding sequence is TGTGCCAGCAGCTTACGGCATAGCAATCAGCCCCAGCATTTT. Translating it yields CASSLRHSNQPQHF.

CDR3 protein: CASSLDGLAGDEQFF. The CDR3 coding sequence is TGTGCCAGCAGCTTAGACGGACTAGCGGGAGATGAGCAGTTCTTC. The V and J genes are TRBV11-2 and TRBJ2-1; 13 bases are shared with TRBD2. Germline values: CDR1 SGHAT, CDR2 FQNNGV. The CDR3 loop spans 15 amino acids. V shed 0 bases and J 8 bases; nucleotides not matched to a gene: 1.

The chain is built from TRBV28 and TRBJ2-1; the match to TRBD1 covers 7 bases. Germline trimming cut 6 bases from V and 6 bases from J; bases unmatched to any gene: 5. This CDR3 has 13 amino acids. Germline-derived CDR1 and CDR2 are MDHEN and SYDVKM. This chain's CDR3 is CASSSGQSNEQFF. CDR3 sequence (DNA): TGTGCCAGCAGCTCGGGACAGTCCAATGAGCAGTTCTTC. Based on the CDR3 plus reference TRBV28 and TRBJ2-1, the full variable domain is DVKVTQSSRYLVKRTGEKVFLECVQDMDHENMFWYRQDPGLGLRLIYFSYDVKMKEKGDIPEGYSVSREKKERFSLILESASTNQTSMYLCASSSGQSNEQFFGPGTRLTVL.

Remarks on this clone: Only one base separates this from a far larger clonotype, so it likely reflects a read error. Other nucleotide sequences from this sample produce the same CDR3. The chain is built from TRBV5-1 and TRBJ2-7; D may be TRBD1 (5 bases). V dropped 5 bases and J dropped 9 bases, with 15 bases sitting between them. The germline V gene has CDR1 SGHRS and CDR2 YFSETQ. CDR3 length: 12 residues. The CDR3 DNA is TGCGCCAGCAGTTCGCAGGGATGGGGGCAGTACTTC. Amino acid sequence: CASSSQGWGQYF.

The chain carries TRBV10-2 and TRBJ2-1; 9 nucleotides agree with TRBD2. Germline CDR1 and CDR2: WSHSY and SAAADI. The V gene end was trimmed by 5 bases and the J gene end by 10 bases; junction bases not matched to a gene: 9. This CDR3 spans 14 amino acids. The chain's CDR3 is CASSPGLATVEQFF. DNA for the CDR3: TGCGCCAGCAGTCCTGGACTAGCGACGGTAGAGCAGTTCTTC.

This chain links TRBV29-1 with TRBJ2-7; 12 bases line up with TRBD2. Looked up from germline, CDR1 is SQVTM and CDR2 is ANQGSEA. The V segment lost 4 bases and the J segment 6 bases; nucleotides outside the gene matches: 7. The CDR3 length is 14 residues. The CDR3 is CSVGGLAGFGEQYF. The DNA of the CDR3 is TGCAGCGTTGGGGGACTAGCGGGTTTCGGCGAGCAGTACTTC.

The chain combines TRBV6-5 with TRBJ1-5; D gene uncertain. This CDR3 is built from 15 residues. Germline V gene lookup returns CDR1 MNHEY and CDR2 SVGAGI. V lost 4 bases, J lost 0 bases, and 10 bases lay in between. CDR3 coding DNA: TGTGCCAGCAGTTCCGACGGAATTAGCAATCAGCCCCAGCATTTT. Protein product: CASSSDGISNQPQHF.

The chain recombines TRBV11-2 with TRBJ1-2; 7 bases agree with TRBD1. The CDR3 contains 14 residues. V was clipped by 4 bases and J by 2 bases; unmatched bases: 4. Germline assignment: CDR1 SGHAT and CDR2 FQNNGV. In DNA, the CDR3 is TGTGCCAGCAGCTGGAACAGGGGCAACTATGGCTACACCTTC. As protein: CASSWNRGNYGYTF.

This clone was picked up a small number of times. The V and J genes are TRBV7-9 and TRBJ1-2, with D possibly matching TRBD1 (6 bases). The CDR3 is 11 amino acids. Trimming stripped 5 bases from V and 7 bases from J, with 8 bases between. In germline, CDR1 is SEHNR, CDR2 FQNEAQ (reference sequence). CDR3 DNA sequence: TGTGCCAGCAGCCTAGGGGGTGGCTACACCTTC. Its translation: CASSLGGGYTF.

The chain is built from TRBV2 and TRBJ1-6; D not certain. The V and J ends lost 6 bases and 10 bases respectively, with 13 bases between them. This CDR3 contains 13 residues. Germline CDR1 and CDR2: SNHLY and FYNNEI. CDR3 sequence: CASSETAVSPLHF. CDR3 sequence (DNA): TGTGCCAGCAGCGAGACGGCGGTATCACCCCTCCACTTT.

The chain carries TRBV7-3 and TRBJ2-1, with 8 bases fitting TRBD1. Germline V gene sequence: CDR1 SGHTA, CDR2 FQGTGA. The CDR3 runs to 16 residues. After removal of 1 base from V and 8 bases from J, the junction contained 10 bases not matched to a gene. The chain's CDR3 is CASSLRSGGQGDEQFF. In DNA form, the CDR3 reads TGTGCCAGCAGCTTAAGGTCGGGCGGACAGGGCGATGAGCAGTTCTTC.

V gene TRBV15 combines with J gene TRBJ2-7; D is possibly TRBD1 or TRBD2 (5 bases each). This CDR3 has 18 residues. Germline CDR1 is LNHNV and CDR2 is YYDKDF (reference sequence). Trimming stripped 1 base from V and 0 bases from J, with 19 bases between. The chain's CDR3 is CATSRGGTRASSSYEQYF. The CDR3 bases are TGTGCCACCAGCAGAGGGGGGACCCGGGCCTCGAGCTCCTACGAGCAGTACTTC.

The chain recombines TRBV4-2 with TRBJ2-1; maybe TRBD2 (6 bases). The CDR3 loop spans 15 amino acids. Per the germline V gene, CDR1 is LGHNA and CDR2 is YNFKEQ. V lost 4 bases to trimming and J lost 5 bases, with 15 bases between them. CDR3 loop: CASSLYRGGNNEQFF. The CDR3 DNA reads TGTGCCAGCAGCCTATACCGTGGAGGGAACAATGAGCAGTTCTTC.

The chain carries TRBV6-6 and TRBJ2-5; no clear D. The tail of the sequence fits TRBJ2-7 better, so the J call may be wrong. This CDR3 comprises 14 residues. The germline CDR1 and CDR2 sequences are MNHNY and SVGAGI (reference sequence). CDR3 loop: CASRVSTATYEQYF. The CDR3 region has the DNA TGTGCCAGCAGGGTATCGACTGCGACCTACGAGCAGTACTTC.

V usage is TRBV6-1 and J usage is TRBJ1-2, with a tentative D call TRBD1 (5 bases). The CDR3 runs 12 residues. V was trimmed by 8 bases and J by 2 bases, leaving 9 bases between them. CDR1 and CDR2 (germline): MNHNS, SASEGT. Written as DNA, the CDR3 is TGTGCCAGCGCGAACAGGAACTATGGCTACACCTTC. It codes for CASANRNYGYTF.

As for this clone: A much larger clonotype is one base distant, so this may be a read error. J is TRBJ2-7 and V is TRBV5-6, with D unresolved. Germline V gives CDR1 SGHDT, CDR2 YYEEEE. This CDR3 region has 12 residues. V lost 1 base, J lost 3 bases, and 5 bases lay in between. As DNA, the CDR3 is TGTGCCAGCAGCTTGTGGGGCTACGAGCAGTACTTC. It encodes CASSLWGYEQYF.

This clone was seen a handful of times. J is TRBJ2-5 and V is TRBV6-1; D is possibly TRBD2 (6 bases). The CDR3 loop spans 13 amino acids. Germline CDR1 and CDR2: MNHNS and SASEGT. V shed 7 bases and J shed 5 bases, with 14 bases lying between them. For the CDR3, the DNA is TGTGCCAGCAACGGGAGAGACCTGGAGACCCAGTACTTC. Translating gives CASNGRDLETQYF.